These 17 T cell receptor beta chains share one sample of origin, sequenced in a study of shared clonotypes between healthy human individuals. Repertoires were generated with immunoSEQ multiplex PCR, while TCRdb's copy carries only in-frame clones and drops some. The data show about 800,000 clones, 90% to 98% seen once. Naive-designated CD8 cells lacked CD45RO, were positively enriched for CCR7, and omitted terminally differentiated effector memory CD45RA+ cells. The sample comprised naive CD8+ T cells sorted from blood. These receptors were obtained from a man aged 25-45 years in good health.

The chain combines TRBV28 with TRBJ2-7; TRBD2 agrees at 8 bases. The J segment lost 6 bases and the V segment lost 3 bases, leaving 7 bases of the junction unmatched. The CDR3 runs to 14 residues. Germline values: CDR1 MDHEN, CDR2 SYDVKM. The CDR3 coding sequence is TGTGCCAGCAGTTTGCAGCGGGAGTGGTCCGAGCAGTACTTC. Its translation: CASSLQREWSEQYF. The full variable domain, its missing parts supplied by reference TRBV28 and TRBJ2-7, is DVKVTQSSRYLVKRTGEKVFLECVQDMDHENMFWYRQDPGLGLRLIYFSYDVKMKEKGDIPEGYSVSREKKERFSLILESASTNQTSMYLCASSLQREWSEQYFGPGTRLTVT.

This rearrangement joins TRBV9 to TRBJ2-7; D unclear. The V end was cut by 5 bases, the J end by 3 bases, with 15 bases between. The CDR3 sequence is 14 residues long. The germline CDR1 and CDR2 sequences are SGDLS and YYNGEE. The CDR3 loop reads CASSPALGNYEQYF. The CDR3, as DNA: TGTGCCAGCAGTCCGGCATTAGGGAACTACGAGCAGTACTTC.

On this clone: The same CDR3 also results from other DNA sequences found in this sample. The V and J genes are TRBV27 and TRBJ2-7; 9 bases line up with TRBD2. From germline, CDR1 is MNHEY and CDR2 SMNVEV (reference sequence). Germline trimming cut 3 bases from V and 4 bases from J; bases unmatched to any gene: 4. This CDR3 contains 14 residues. For the CDR3, the DNA is TGTGCCAGCAGTTTCGCGGGAGGGCCGTACGAGCAGTACTTC. The encoded protein is CASSFAGGPYEQYF.

The chain carries TRBV15 and TRBJ2-1, with 9 bases identical to TRBD2. Trimming at V came to 0 bases and at J to 8 bases, leaving 8 bases not matched to a gene. The CDR3 spans 16 residues. Germline V gene sequence: CDR1 LNHNV, CDR2 YYDKDF (reference sequence). The CDR3 region is CATSRDIAGVGDEQFF. CDR3 sequence (DNA): TGTGCCACCAGCAGAGATATAGCGGGAGTAGGGGATGAGCAGTTCTTC.

V gene TRBV7-6 combines with J gene TRBJ2-3, with D possibly being TRBD1 or TRBD2 (5 bases each). CDR1 is SGHVS and CDR2 is FNYEAQ in the germline V gene. The CDR3 loop spans 14 amino acids. V was trimmed by 5 bases and J by 4 bases, leaving 13 bases between them. The CDR3 bases are TGTGCCAGCAGCGAACCGGGACGCCCAGATACGCAGTATTTT. It translates to CASSEPGRPDTQYF.

J is TRBJ2-2 and V is TRBV9; 7 nucleotides match TRBD2. The V and J ends lost 5 bases and 5 bases, in that order; junction bases with no gene match: 15. The CDR3 consists of 17 residues. Germline loops: CDR1 SGDLS, CDR2 YYNGEE. CDR3 in DNA: TGTGCCAGCAGTGTCCCCAGGAGCGGGGAGGATACCGGGGAGCTGTTTTTT. Translating it yields CASSVPRSGEDTGELFF.

This chain uses TRBV19 with TRBJ1-5, with D uncertain. The germline CDR1 and CDR2 sequences are LNHDA and SQIVND (reference sequence). The V gene lost 6 bases and the J gene lost 2 bases, with 11 bases spanning the gap. The CDR3 sequence is 14 residues long. CDR3 amino acids: CASSLDDGNQPQHF. The DNA for the CDR3 is TGTGCCAGTAGCCTGGACGACGGCAATCAGCCCCAGCATTTT.

This clone appeared once. The V and J genes are TRBV18 and TRBJ1-2; D possibly corresponds to TRBD1 (6 bases). The ends were cut back, 2 bases at V and 3 bases at J, with 13 bases in the middle. This CDR3 is 15 amino acids long. The germline gives CDR1 KGHSH, CDR2 LQKENI. In nucleotides, the CDR3 is TGTGCCAGCTCACCAATGGCAGGGGAGGACTATGGCTACACCTTC. Protein product: CASSPMAGEDYGYTF.

This clone has just one count. This rearrangement joins TRBV6-4 to TRBJ2-2; tentative D call: TRBD2 (5 bases). Germline V CDR1 and CDR2: MRHNA, SNTAGT. This CDR3 comprises 17 residues. V was pared by 0 bases and J by 3 bases, with 14 bases between. The CDR3 here is CASSDSVERGYTGELFF. CDR3 nucleotides: TGTGCCAGCAGTGACTCAGTGGAACGGGGTTACACCGGGGAGCTGTTTTTT.

V and J are TRBV5-1 and TRBJ1-1, with D unclear. There are 13 residues in the CDR3. Germline V gives CDR1 SGHRS, CDR2 YFSETQ. V was shortened by 4 bases and J by 2 bases, with 9 bases between the two germline ends. The CDR3 DNA sequence: TGCGCCAGCAGCCCAAGAAGTAACACTGAAGCTTTCTTT. Its protein product is CASSPRSNTEAFF.

The V gene is TRBV7-9, the J gene TRBJ2-1; possible D gene TRBD2, 7 bases. The CDR3 covers 16 residues. Per the germline V gene, CDR1 is SEHNR and CDR2 is FQNEAQ (reference sequence). Trimming pared 5 bases from V and 1 base from J, leaving 15 bases between. The CDR3 protein is CASSPRGAVSYNEQFF. Written as DNA, the CDR3 is TGTGCCAGCAGCCCCCGGGGGGCCGTATCCTACAATGAGCAGTTCTTC.

This chain joins TRBV29-1 and TRBJ1-1; D is possibly TRBD1 (6 bases). Trimming took off 3 bases at V and 3 bases at J, with 8 bases between the two ends. The V gene's germline CDR1 is SQVTM and CDR2 ANQGSEA. This CDR3 comprises 12 residues. The chain's CDR3 is CSVEGAHTEAFF. The CDR3 bases are TGCAGCGTTGAGGGGGCCCACACTGAAGCTTTCTTT.

The chain links TRBV4-1 to TRBJ2-7; D gene unclear. CDR3 length: 13 amino acids. With 0 bases removed from V and 6 bases from J, the gap between germline ends came to 9 bases. Germline V CDR1 and CDR2: MGHRA, YSYEKL. The CDR3 here is CASSQDRVSEQYF. The CDR3 DNA reads TGCGCCAGCAGCCAAGATAGGGTAAGCGAGCAGTACTTC.

The CDR3 region is CASSPRTVGYSYEQYF. As DNA, the CDR3 is TGTGCCAGCAGTCCCCGGACAGTTGGGTACTCCTACGAGCAGTACTTC. The chain has TRBV13 and TRBJ2-7, with D perhaps matching TRBD1 (6 bases). Deletions cut 6 bases from V and 0 bases from J, with 18 bases between. Germline V gives CDR1 PRHDT, CDR2 FYEKMQ (reference sequence). This CDR3 has 16 residues.

The CDR3 DNA reads as TGTGCCAGCACCCTAACGTCGGGAGGGGCCAACGTCCTGACTTTC. The encoded protein is CASTLTSGGANVLTF. The chain joins TRBV28 to TRBJ2-6; TRBD2 might be the D (5 bases). Trimming left V 7 bases short and J 4 bases short, with 14 bases between. The germline V gene has CDR1 MDHEN and CDR2 SYDVKM. The CDR3 is 15 residues long.

The chain is built from TRBV27 and TRBJ1-5; D is undetermined. This CDR3 is 14 amino acids long. V lost 6 bases to trimming and J lost 0 bases, with 9 bases between them. Germline V gives CDR1 MNHEY, CDR2 SMNVEV (reference sequence). CDR3 protein: CASRDGYSNQPQHF. The CDR3 DNA reads TGTGCCAGCAGGGACGGATATAGCAATCAGCCCCAGCATTTT.

CDR3 sequence reads: CASSLHPMNTEAFF. The CDR3 bases are TGTGCCAGTAGTTTACACCCCATGAACACTGAAGCTTTCTTT. The chain recombines TRBV19 with TRBJ1-1; D not resolved. Germline CDR1 and CDR2: LNHDA and SQIVND (reference sequence). The CDR3 runs to 14 residues. Trimming left V 5 bases short and J 0 bases short, with 10 bases between.